This passage covers 5 T cell receptor beta chains from one sample sequenced in a study of cytomegalovirus exposure and HLA in healthy donors. The PCR contained 60 Vbeta and 13 Jbeta primers. TCRdb keeps only in-frame clones here, not all; method: immunoSEQ multiplex PCR. This sample has 68,000 or so clones, with 75% to 85% found just once. Sequencing was done on a sample of PBMCs. The receptors come from a human donor in good health.

The CDR3 loop reads CASSVLPPGSHEQFF. The CDR3 bases are TGTGCCAGCAGTGTATTACCACCGGGGTCCCATGAGCAGTTCTTC. V and J are TRBV6-5 and TRBJ2-1; tentatively, D is TRBD2 (5 bases). This CDR3 comprises 15 residues. Trimming took off 5 bases at V and 8 bases at J, with 19 bases between the two ends. Germline CDR1 and CDR2: MNHEY and SVGAGI.

V is TRBV28 and J is TRBJ2-7; the D gene is possibly TRBD2 (7 bases). Trimming cost V 8 bases and J 6 bases, with 17 bases left between them. CDR1 and CDR2 (germline): MDHEN, SYDVKM. The CDR3 covers 13 residues. In DNA form, the CDR3 reads TGTGCCAGCCGCGGGGGCCCGGGCGCCGAGCAGTACTTC. As protein: CASRGGPGAEQYF. Drawing the rest from reference TRBV28 and TRBJ2-7, the complete variable domain is DVKVTQSSRYLVKRTGEKVFLECVQDMDHENMFWYRQDPGLGLRLIYFSYDVKMKEKGDIPEGYSVSREKKERFSLILESASTNQTSMYLCASRGGPGAEQYFGPGTRLTVT.

The V call is TRBV6-1, the J call TRBJ2-2, with TRBD1 matching over 9 bases. Unmatched junction bases numbered 0, after V lost 4 bases and J lost 6 bases. This CDR3 has 13 amino acids. The germline V gene encodes CDR1 MNHNS and CDR2 SASEGT. The CDR3 DNA sequence: TGTGCCAGCAGTGGACAGGGGGCCGGGGAGCTGTTTTTT. This sequence encodes CASSGQGAGELFF.

This chain joins TRBV4-1 and TRBJ2-5; the D gene is possibly TRBD1 (5 bases). Trimming removed 4 bases from V and 1 base from J, with 7 bases in between. Germline loops: CDR1 MGHRA, CDR2 YSYEKL. The CDR3 is 13 amino acids. This CDR3 is CASSRTSQETQYF. In nucleotides, the CDR3 is TGCGCCAGCAGCCGGACAAGCCAAGAGACCCAGTACTTC.

The rearrangement links TRBV2 to TRBJ2-2, with 9 bases that match TRBD2. V was clipped by 4 bases and J by 5 bases; unmatched bases: 5. Germline CDR1 is SNHLY and CDR2 is FYNNEI. This CDR3 is built from 15 residues. The CDR3 region has the DNA TGTGCCAGCAGTGGGGTAGCGGGGGCAACCGGGGAGCTGTTTTTT. It encodes CASSGVAGATGELFF.